Listed below are T cell receptor beta chains from one sample, sequenced in a study of vaccination and CD4 T cells after COVID-19. Their antigen targets remain unknown. A single record per CDR3 protein comes from TCRdb applying MiXCR to the PCR reads. The sample shows about 11,000 distinct CDR3 sequences, over 75% of them seen only once. Material: CD4+ T cells from blood, cultured in vitro. The source is a human donor who had recovered from COVID-19. The CDR3 runs from the conserved cysteine through the conserved F or W. D genes are given only for firm matches. Size values are once, few and many counts, or a class for expanded clones, and some rows have none.

j_call d_call clone_size v_call cdr3_aa cdr3_nt
TRBJ2-4 . few TRBV6-1 CASSPTPGTIAKNIQYF TGTGCCAGCAGTCCTACCCCCGGGACAATAGCCAAAAACATTCAGTACTTC
TRBJ2-1 . . TRBV4-3 CASSEDRFSYNEQFF TGCGCCAGCAGCGAAGACAGATTCTCCTACAATGAGCAGTTCTTC
TRBJ1-1 . . TRBV16 CASSQGPGPTEAFF TGTGCCAGCAGCCAAGGGCCAGGGCCCACTGAAGCTTTCTTT
TRBJ2-7 TRBD2 . TRBV20-1 CSAKRSGGRSSYEQYF TGCAGTGCCAAACGCTCCGGCGGGAGGAGCTCCTACGAGCAGTACTTC
TRBJ2-5 . . TRBV11-3 CASSPVGGKQETQYF TGTGCCAGCAGCCCGGTGGGGGGCAAACAAGAGACCCAGTACTTC
TRBJ1-1 . . TRBV20-1 CSARLNPVDAFF TGCAGTGCTAGATTAAACCCAGTTGACGCTTTCTTT
TRBJ1-2 . . TRBV6-4 CASSERGATNGYTF TGTGCCAGCAGTGAGCGGGGGGCAACTAATGGCTACACCTTC
TRBJ1-6 TRBD1 . TRBV19 CARDRANSPLHF TGTGCCAGAGACAGGGCCAATTCACCCCTCCACTTT
TRBJ1-1 TRBD1 . TRBV28 CASSLLGTGGSEAFF TGTGCCAGCAGTTTATTGGGGACAGGGGGGTCTGAAGCTTTCTTT
TRBJ1-1 . . TRBV3-1 CASSQVQGGTEAFF TGTGCCAGCAGCCAAGTCCAGGGCGGTACTGAAGCTTTCTTT
TRBJ1-2 . few TRBV7-2 CASSLIVTGSIYGYTF TGTGCCAGCAGCTTAATCGTTACAGGTTCCATCTATGGCTACACCTTC
TRBJ1-2 . . TRBV28 CASSARGGAQGYTF TGTGCCAGCAGCGCTCGGGGGGGCGCGCAGGGCTACACCTTC
TRBJ2-1 . . TRBV27 CASSFLGSSGGEQFF TGTGCCAGCAGTTTCCTAGGCAGTAGCGGTGGGGAGCAGTTCTTC